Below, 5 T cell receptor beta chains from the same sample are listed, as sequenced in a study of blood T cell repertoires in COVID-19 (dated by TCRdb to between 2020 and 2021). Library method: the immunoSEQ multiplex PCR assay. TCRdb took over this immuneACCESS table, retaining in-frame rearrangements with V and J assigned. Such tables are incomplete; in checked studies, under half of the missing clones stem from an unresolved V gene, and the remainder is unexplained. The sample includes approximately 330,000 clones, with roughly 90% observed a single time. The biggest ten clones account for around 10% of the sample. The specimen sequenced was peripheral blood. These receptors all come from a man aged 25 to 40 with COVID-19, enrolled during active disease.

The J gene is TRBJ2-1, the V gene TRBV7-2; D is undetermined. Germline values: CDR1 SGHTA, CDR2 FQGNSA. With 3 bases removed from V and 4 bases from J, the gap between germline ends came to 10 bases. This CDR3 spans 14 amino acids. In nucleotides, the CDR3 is TGTGCCAGCAGCTTGGGCTACGCTTACAATGAGCAGTTCTTC. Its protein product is CASSLGYAYNEQFF.

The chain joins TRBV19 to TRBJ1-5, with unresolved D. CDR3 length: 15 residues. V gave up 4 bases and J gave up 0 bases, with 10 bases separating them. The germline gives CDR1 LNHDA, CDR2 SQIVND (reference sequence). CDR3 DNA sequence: TGTGCCAGTAGTAAGGATACAGCTAGCAATCAGCCCCAGCATTTT. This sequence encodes CASSKDTASNQPQHF. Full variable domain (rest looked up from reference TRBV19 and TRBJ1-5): DGGITQSPKYLFRKEGQNVTLSCEQNLNHDAMYWYRQDPGQGLRLIYYSQIVNDFQKGDIAEGYSVSREKKESFPLTVTSAQKNPTAFYLCASSKDTASNQPQHFGDGTRLSIL.

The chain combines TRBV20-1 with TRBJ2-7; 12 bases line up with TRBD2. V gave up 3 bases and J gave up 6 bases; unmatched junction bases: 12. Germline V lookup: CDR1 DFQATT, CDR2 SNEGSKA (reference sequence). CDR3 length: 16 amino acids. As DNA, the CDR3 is TGCAGTGCTAGTCACAGACTAGCGGGAGTCTGGGGCGAGCAGTACTTC. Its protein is CSASHRLAGVWGEQYF.

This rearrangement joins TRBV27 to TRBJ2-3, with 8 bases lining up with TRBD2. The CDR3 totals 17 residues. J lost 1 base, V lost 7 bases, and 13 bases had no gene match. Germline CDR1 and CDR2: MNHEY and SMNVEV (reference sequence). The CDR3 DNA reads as TGTGCCAGCAACTACTACCCGGGACTAGGGCGCACAGATACGCAGTATTTT. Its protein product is CASNYYPGLGRTDTQYF.

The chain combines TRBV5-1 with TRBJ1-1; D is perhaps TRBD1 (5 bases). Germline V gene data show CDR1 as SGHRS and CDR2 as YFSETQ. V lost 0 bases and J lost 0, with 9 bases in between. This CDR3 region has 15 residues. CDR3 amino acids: CASSLEPGVNTEAFF. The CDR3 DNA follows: TGCGCCAGCAGCTTGGAACCGGGGGTGAACACTGAAGCTTTCTTT.